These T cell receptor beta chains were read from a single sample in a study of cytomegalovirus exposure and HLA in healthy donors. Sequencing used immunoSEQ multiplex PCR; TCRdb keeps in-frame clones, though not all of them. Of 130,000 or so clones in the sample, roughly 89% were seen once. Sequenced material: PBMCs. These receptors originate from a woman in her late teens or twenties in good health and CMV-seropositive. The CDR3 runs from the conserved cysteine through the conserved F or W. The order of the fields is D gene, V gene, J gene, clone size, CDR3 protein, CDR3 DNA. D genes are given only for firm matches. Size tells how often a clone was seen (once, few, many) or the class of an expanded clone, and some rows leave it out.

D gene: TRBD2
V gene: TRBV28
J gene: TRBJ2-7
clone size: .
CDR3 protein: CASSPPGGYSSREQYF
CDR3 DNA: TGTGCCAGCAGCCCACCGGGAGGGTATTCTTCTCGCGAGCAGTACTTC

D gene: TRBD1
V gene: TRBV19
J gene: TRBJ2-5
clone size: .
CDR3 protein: CASRSGTGEVETQYF
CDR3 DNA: TGTGCCAGCCGGTCCGGGACAGGGGAGGTGGAGACCCAGTACTTC

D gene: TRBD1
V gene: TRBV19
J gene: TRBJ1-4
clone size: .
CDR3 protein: CASSMTGASEKLFF
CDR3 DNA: TGTGCCAGTAGTATGACAGGGGCTAGTGAAAAACTGTTTTTT

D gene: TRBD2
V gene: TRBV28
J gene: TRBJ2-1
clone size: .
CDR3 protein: CASRGLGQEQFF
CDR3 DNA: TGTGCCAGCAGGGGACTAGGACAAGAGCAGTTCTTC

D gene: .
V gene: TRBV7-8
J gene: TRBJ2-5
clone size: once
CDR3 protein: CAGGGGRQETQYF
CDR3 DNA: TGTGCCGGAGGGGGGGGGCGCCAAGAGACCCAGTACTTC

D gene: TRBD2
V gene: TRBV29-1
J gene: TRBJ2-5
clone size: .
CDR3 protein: CSVVWLAGDFQETQYF
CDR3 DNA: TGCAGCGTTGTTTGGCTAGCGGGGGACTTCCAAGAGACCCAGTACTTC

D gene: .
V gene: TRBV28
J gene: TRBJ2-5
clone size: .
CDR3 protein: CASSLIQGRETQYF
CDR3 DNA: TGTGCCAGCAGTTTAATTCAGGGGAGAGAGACCCAGTACTTC

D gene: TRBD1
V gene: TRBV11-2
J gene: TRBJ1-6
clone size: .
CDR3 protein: CASSRDRVGHSPLHF
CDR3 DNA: TGTGCCAGCAGCCGGGACAGGGTAGGGCATTCACCCCTCCACTTT

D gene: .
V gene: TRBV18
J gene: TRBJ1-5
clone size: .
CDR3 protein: CASSRPSGQPQHF
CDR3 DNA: TGTGCCAGCTCACGCCCTTCCGGTCAGCCCCAGCATTTT

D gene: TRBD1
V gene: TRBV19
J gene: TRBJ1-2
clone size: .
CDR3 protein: CASSTDRGNVYGYTF
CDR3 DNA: TGTGCCAGTAGTACTGACAGGGGGAATGTGTATGGCTACACCTTC

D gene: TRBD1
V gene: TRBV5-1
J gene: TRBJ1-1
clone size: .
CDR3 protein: CASSSIRGQVNTEAFF
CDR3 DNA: TGCGCCAGCAGCTCCATTAGGGGACAGGTGAACACTGAAGCTTTCTTT

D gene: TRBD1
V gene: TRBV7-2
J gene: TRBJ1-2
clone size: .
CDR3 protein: CASSLTLTGGYGYTF
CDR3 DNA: TGTGCCAGCAGCTTAACATTGACAGGGGGCTATGGCTACACCTTC

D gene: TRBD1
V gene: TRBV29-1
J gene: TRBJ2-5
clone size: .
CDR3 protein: CSGDRVGETQYF
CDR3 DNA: TGCAGCGGCGACAGGGTTGGAGAGACCCAGTACTTC

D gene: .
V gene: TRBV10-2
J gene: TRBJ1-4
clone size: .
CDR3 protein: CASSRSDGNEKLFF
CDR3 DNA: TGCGCCAGCAGCCGAAGCGACGGGAATGAAAAACTGTTTTTT

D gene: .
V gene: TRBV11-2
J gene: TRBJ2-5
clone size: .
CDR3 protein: CASRQPGTSLKETQYF
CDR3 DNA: TGTGCCAGCAGGCAGCCCGGGACTTCGTTAAAAGAGACCCAGTACTTC

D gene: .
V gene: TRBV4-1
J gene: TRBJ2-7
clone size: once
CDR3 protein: CASSLLIKRGYEQYF
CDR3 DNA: TGCGCCAGCAGCCTGCTCATTAAACGAGGCTACGAGCAGTACTTC

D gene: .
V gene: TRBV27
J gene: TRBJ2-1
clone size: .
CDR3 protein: CASSSLLSGNEQFF
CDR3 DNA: TGTGCCAGCAGTTCACTTCTTTCGGGCAATGAGCAGTTCTTC